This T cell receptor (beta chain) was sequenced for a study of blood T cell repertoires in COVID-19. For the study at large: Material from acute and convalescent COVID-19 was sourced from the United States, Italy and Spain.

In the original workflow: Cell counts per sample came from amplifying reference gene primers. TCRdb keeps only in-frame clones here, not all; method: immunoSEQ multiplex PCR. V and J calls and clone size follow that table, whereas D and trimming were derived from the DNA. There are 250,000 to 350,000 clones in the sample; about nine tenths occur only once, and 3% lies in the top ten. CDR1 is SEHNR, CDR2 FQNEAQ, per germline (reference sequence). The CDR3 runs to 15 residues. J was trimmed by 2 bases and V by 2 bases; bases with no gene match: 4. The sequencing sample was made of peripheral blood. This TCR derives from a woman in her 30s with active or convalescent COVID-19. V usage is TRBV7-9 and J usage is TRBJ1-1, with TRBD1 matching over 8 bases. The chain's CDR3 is CASSLNRGSNTEAFF. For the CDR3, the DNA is TGTGCCAGCAGCTTAAACAGGGGGTCCAACACTGAAGCTTTCTTT.